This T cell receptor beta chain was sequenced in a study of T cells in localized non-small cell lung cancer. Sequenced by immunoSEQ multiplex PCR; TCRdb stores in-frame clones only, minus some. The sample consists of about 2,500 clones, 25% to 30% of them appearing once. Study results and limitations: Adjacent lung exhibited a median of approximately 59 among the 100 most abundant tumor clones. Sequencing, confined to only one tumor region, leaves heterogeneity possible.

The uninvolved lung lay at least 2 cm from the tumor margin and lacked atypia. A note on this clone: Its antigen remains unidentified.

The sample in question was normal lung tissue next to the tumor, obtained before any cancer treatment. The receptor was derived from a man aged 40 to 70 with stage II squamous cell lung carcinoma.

This CDR3 reads CASSPGLAGPYEQYF. The DNA of the CDR3 is TGTGCCAGCTCACCGGGACTAGCGGGACCCTACGAGCAGTACTTC. This sequence joins TRBV18 and TRBJ2-7; TRBD2 matches at 13 bases. Losses at the gene ends were 3 bases for V and 2 bases for J; bases not matched to a gene: 1. CDR1 is KGHSH and CDR2 is LQKENI in the germline V gene. CDR3 size: 15 residues. Combining the CDR3 with reference TRBV18 and TRBJ2-7 gives the whole variable domain NAGVMQNPRHLVRRRGQEARLRCSPMKGHSHVYWYRQLPEEGLKFMVYLQKENIIDESGMPKERFSAEFPKEGPSILRIQQVVRGDSAAYFCASSPGLAGPYEQYFGPGTRLTVT.